The following is a T cell receptor (beta chain) sequence with its context. Its antigen is unknown. Only in-frame clones appear in the TCRdb table, and some are missing; sequencing was by immunoSEQ multiplex PCR. The sample lists roughly 2 million clones; 90% to 95% were seen once. Donors, healthy HIV-negative adults, lacked recent acute infections or vaccinations. The trim removed 0 bases at V and 3 bases at J, leaving 7 bases unmatched. Germline loops: CDR1 GTSNPN, CDR2 SVGIG (reference sequence). There are 16 residues in the CDR3. This sample is drawn from a study of shared clonotypes between healthy human individuals. Findings of the study overall: Only blood samples were collected, and tissue repertoires likely differ. Sorted-subset sequencing was shown by rarefaction to be incomplete despite large depth. Relative to memory subsets, naive subsets generally showed larger estimated richness.

The source material was naive CD4+ T cells sorted from blood. Subset reported: CD45RA+ positively selected. This receptor was obtained from a man aged 18 to 29 in good health. The chain uses TRBV30 and TRBJ1-4; 7 bases align to TRBD1. CDR3 in DNA: TGTGCCTGGAGTGTATCTCGAGGGGGCTCTAATGAAAAACTGTTTTTT. Translated, it gives CAWSVSRGGSNEKLFF.